The TCR beta chain described here comes from a study of a mutant IDH1 vaccine in newly diagnosed glioma. Study-level information: The study started vaccination 4-6 weeks after radiotherapy alone, or with temozolomide cycles. Sex distribution of treated patients was roughly 60% male and about 38% female; mean age was around 42 years.

Sequencing was performed with immunoSEQ multiplex PCR; in TCRdb, only in-frame clones are kept and a portion is missing. The table lists about 32,000 clones, 80% of them singletons. The time point denotes: week 35, safety follow-up. Doses consisted of 300 ug of mutant IDH1 20-mer peptide each, paired with topical imiquimod. The CDR3 covers 14 residues. Germline CDR1 and CDR2: MDHEN and SYDVKM. Trimming at V came to 3 bases and at J to 3 bases, leaving 3 bases not matched to a gene. About this clone itself: Its antigen remains unidentified.

This sequence was found in a man aged 35 to 55 with glioma. Some clones in this sample may be carry-over from other donors' samples. The sequencing here drew on PBMCs, taken from a glioma patient whose treatment included an IDH1 peptide vaccine. The J gene is TRBJ2-5, the V gene TRBV28; TRBD1 agrees at 8 bases. As DNA, the CDR3 is TGTGCCAGCAGTTTCCTGGACAGGGAAGAGACCCAGTACTTC. It is translated as CASSFLDREETQYF.